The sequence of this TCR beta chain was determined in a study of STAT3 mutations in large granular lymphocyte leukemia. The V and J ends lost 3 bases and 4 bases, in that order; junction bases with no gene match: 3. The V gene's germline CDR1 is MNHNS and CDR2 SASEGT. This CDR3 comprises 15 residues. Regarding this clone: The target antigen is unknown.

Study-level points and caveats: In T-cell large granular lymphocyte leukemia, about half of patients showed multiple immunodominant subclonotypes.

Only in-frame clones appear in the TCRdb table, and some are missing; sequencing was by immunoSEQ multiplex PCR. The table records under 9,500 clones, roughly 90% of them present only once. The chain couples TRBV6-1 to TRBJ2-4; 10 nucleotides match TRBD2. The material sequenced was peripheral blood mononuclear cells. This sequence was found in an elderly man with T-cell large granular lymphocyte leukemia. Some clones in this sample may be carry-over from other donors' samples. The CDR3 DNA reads TGTGCCAGCAGTGACAGCGGGGGGGTAAAAAACATTCAGTACTTC. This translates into CASSDSGGVKNIQYF.